Listed here are 23 T cell receptor beta chains from one sample, sequenced in a study of metastatic and nonmetastatic thyroid tumors. Among the patients, none had received any treatment before thyroid surgery. TCRdb reprocessed the PCR reads using MiXCR. Among approximately 50,000 clones listed, about 20% were seen once. Sequencing was carried out using blood. Receptors originate from a female donor with papillary thyroid cancer or a benign thyroid nodule (not recorded which). Some clones in this sample may be carry-over from other donors' samples.

This clone was observed many times. V gene TRBV7-3 combines with J gene TRBJ2-2; D is possibly TRBD1 or TRBD2 (5 bases each). Trimming took 6 bases from V and 6 from J, leaving 8 bases between them. Germline V gives CDR1 SGHTA, CDR2 FQGTGA. CDR3 size: 12 residues. CDR3 sequence reads: CASRGVAGELFF. The CDR3 coding sequence is TGTGCCAGCAGGGGGGTAGCCGGGGAGCTGTTTTTT.

This clone was picked up many times. This chain uses TRBV9 with TRBJ2-3, with D perhaps TRBD1 or TRBD2 (6 bases each). Between the trimmed V and J ends, which lost 2 bases and 2 bases, there was a span of 15 bases. The CDR3 extends over 16 amino acids. From germline, CDR1 is SGDLS and CDR2 YYNGEE. The DNA for the CDR3 is TGTGCCAGCAGCGTGGGGGGCAGGGGTCCCACAGATACGCAGTATTTT. Protein: CASSVGGRGPTDTQYF.

As to this clone: At one of its ends the junction is not consistent with the germline gene, which may arise from a read error. The V and J genes are TRBV27 and TRBJ2-7; 7 bases map to TRBD1. CDR1 is MNHEY, CDR2 SMNVEV, per germline (reference sequence). This CDR3 has 15 residues. The CDR3 reads CARSSDRALSYAQYF. The CDR3 DNA reads TGTGCCAGAAGTAGCGACAGGGCCCTCTCCTACGCGCAGTACTTC.

This clone was found a few times. One end of the junction fails to match germline, which may point to a read error. The rearrangement links TRBV20-1 to TRBJ2-7; a possible D gene is TRBD2 (6 bases). This CDR3 region has 16 residues. Germline V lookup: CDR1 DFQATT, CDR2 SNEGSKA (reference sequence). The CDR3 sequence is CSARDWPRTISYEQDF. As DNA, the CDR3 is TGCAGTGCTAGGGACTGGCCGCGGACTATCAGTTACGAGCAGGACTTC.

This clone was seen more than once but under ten times. The V gene is TRBV6-5, the J gene TRBJ1-5, with 10 bases lining up with TRBD1. The ends lost 8 bases at V and 2 bases at J; junction bases unmatched: 6. Germline V CDR1 and CDR2: MNHEY, SVGAGI. The CDR3 length is 15 residues. This CDR3 is CASVDRGRGNQPQHF. The CDR3, as DNA: TGTGCCAGCGTTGACAGGGGGCGGGGCAATCAGCCCCAGCATTTT.

This clone was detected many times. This sample includes further DNA sequences coding for the same CDR3. J is TRBJ1-5 and V is TRBV12-3 or TRBV12-4; D might be TRBD1 (5 bases). V lost 6 bases and J 2 bases, leaving 11 bases between the germline ends. The CDR3 runs 14 residues. CDR3 sequence: CASSPTGRNQPQHF. CDR3 DNA: TGTGCCAGCAGCCCCACGGGGCGCAATCAGCCCCAGCATTTT.

This clone was observed at least ten times. The chain uses TRBV12-3 or TRBV12-4 and TRBJ1-5, with 10 bases matching TRBD1. This CDR3 is built from 15 residues. The trim removed 5 bases at V and 2 bases at J, leaving 3 bases unmatched. CDR3 protein: CASSKTGGGNQPQHF. As DNA, the CDR3 is TGTGCCAGCAGTAAGACAGGGGGCGGCAATCAGCCCCAGCATTTT.

This clone was recorded many times. The chain combines TRBV4-2 with TRBJ1-2; D perhaps matches TRBD1 (5 bases). There are 19 residues in the CDR3. V shed 0 bases and J shed 6 bases, with 26 bases lying between them. CDR1 and CDR2 (germline): LGHNA, YNFKEQ. CDR3 amino acids: CASSQDRGGTMGLKDGYTF. CDR3 DNA: TGTGCCAGCAGCCAAGATCGGGGGGGGACGATGGGACTTAAGGATGGCTACACCTTC.

In this sample, this clone turned up many times. The J gene is TRBJ2-6, the V gene TRBV28; TRBD2 matches 8 bases. CDR3 length: 16 amino acids. The germline V gene encodes CDR1 MDHEN and CDR2 SYDVKM. V lost 6 bases and J lost 0; bases outside the gene matches: 4. The CDR3 sequence is CASRDGRASGANVLTF. The CDR3, as DNA: TGTGCCAGCAGGGACGGGAGGGCCTCTGGGGCCAACGTCCTGACTTTC.

This clone appeared many times. The chain links TRBV24-1 to TRBJ2-6; 7 nucleotides align to TRBD1. In germline, CDR1 is KGHDR, CDR2 SFDVKD. This CDR3 has 20 amino acids. V gave up 3 bases and J gave up 0 bases; unmatched junction bases: 13. CDR3 loop: CATSDPRVGTDTSGANVLTF. For the CDR3, the DNA is TGTGCCACCAGTGATCCCCGGGTAGGGACAGACACCTCTGGGGCCAACGTCCTGACTTTC.

The chain joins TRBV20-1 to TRBJ2-1; 8 bases align to TRBD2. CDR1 is DFQATT, CDR2 SNEGSKA, per germline (reference sequence). After removal of 1 base from V and 13 bases from J, the junction contained 18 bases not matched to a gene. The CDR3 runs 16 residues. The CDR3: CSARALASGFTDYQFF. The CDR3 DNA reads as TGCAGTGCTAGAGCGTTGGCTAGCGGGTTCACGGATTATCAGTTCTTC.

This clone was observed many times. The gene calls are TRBV20-1 and TRBJ1-1; the D is unclear. The V end was cut by 3 bases, the J end by 3 bases, with 14 bases between. The CDR3 totals 14 residues. Germline-derived CDR1 and CDR2 are DFQATT and SNEGSKA (reference sequence). The DNA for the CDR3 is TGCAGTGCTAGGCGTATTGGTGGGGACACTGAAGCTTTCTTT. Translation gives CSARRIGGDTEAFF.

This clone showed up just a few times. V usage is TRBV6-5 and J usage is TRBJ2-7; TRBD2 aligns across 7 bases. After removal of 4 bases from V and 4 bases from J, the junction contained 4 bases not matched to a gene. The germline gives CDR1 MNHEY, CDR2 SVGAGI. The CDR3 has 13 amino acids. This CDR3 is CASSLGGSYEQYV. The CDR3 coding sequence is TGTGCCAGCAGTTTGGGCGGGAGTTACGAGCAGTACGTC.

The table lists this clone with many counts. The genes are TRBV29-1 and TRBJ1-1, with a tentative D call TRBD1 (5 bases). The CDR3 has 11 residues. Germline V lookup: CDR1 SQVTM, CDR2 ANQGSEA. Trimming took off 3 bases at V and 5 bases at J, with 7 bases between the two ends. This chain's CDR3 is CSVERTTEAFF. For the CDR3, the DNA is TGCAGCGTTGAGAGGACAACTGAAGCTTTCTTT.

This clone was seen ten or more times. The chain links TRBV20-1 to TRBJ2-7; D might be TRBD2 (6 bases). With 2 bases removed from V and 0 bases from J, the gap between germline ends came to 11 bases. Germline-derived CDR1 and CDR2 are DFQATT and SNEGSKA (reference sequence). CDR3 size: 14 residues. The CDR3 here is CSARQSSVSYEQYF. Here the CDR3 DNA reads TGCAGTGCTAGACAGTCTAGCGTCTCCTACGAGCAGTACTTC.

At least ten counts were recorded for this clone. The chain is built from TRBV20-1 and TRBJ2-7; D is ambiguous. The CDR3 length is 13 residues. V lost 6 bases, J lost 7 bases, and 19 bases lay in between. The germline V gene has CDR1 DFQATT and CDR2 SNEGSKA (reference sequence). Here the CDR3 DNA reads TGCAGTGCACTCCGACATTGGTTGGAGGAGCAGTACTTC. Protein product: CSALRHWLEEQYF.

Many counts were recorded for this clone. The chain recombines TRBV27 with TRBJ1-2; D not certain. The germline V gene has CDR1 MNHEY and CDR2 SMNVEV (reference sequence). There are 15 residues in the CDR3. The V and J ends lost 6 bases and 2 bases respectively, with 16 bases between them. CDR3 sequence (DNA): TGTGCCAGCAGCTCCCGTAGTCGGGGAAACTATGGCTACACCTTC. The encoded protein is CASSSRSRGNYGYTF.

There are many counts of this clone. The chain links TRBV4-2 to TRBJ2-7; D perhaps matches TRBD2 (7 bases). V lost 0 bases to trimming and J lost 9 bases, with 9 bases between them. The CDR3 length is 12 residues. Germline V gene data show CDR1 as LGHNA and CDR2 as YNFKEQ. CDR3 region: CASSQDRGGQYF. CDR3 nucleotide sequence: TGTGCCAGCAGCCAAGATAGGGGGGGGCAGTACTTC.

This clone was picked up many times. The chain couples TRBV19 to TRBJ2-1, with 12 bases that match TRBD2. Germline V CDR1 and CDR2: LNHDA, SQIVND (reference sequence). The CDR3 is made up of 17 amino acids. The V segment lost 5 bases and the J segment 7 bases; nucleotides outside the gene matches: 12. CDR3 amino acids: CASSWPSSGRAGNEQFF. The CDR3 DNA sequence: TGTGCCAGTAGTTGGCCGTCTAGCGGGAGGGCGGGGAATGAGCAGTTCTTC.

This clone was observed many times. This chain joins TRBV28 and TRBJ1-1; maybe TRBD1 (5 bases). Per the germline V gene, CDR1 is MDHEN and CDR2 is SYDVKM. CDR3 size: 13 residues. Between the trimmed V and J ends, which lost 9 bases and 1 base, there was a span of 12 bases. This CDR3 reads CASLGHPNTEAFF. CDR3 DNA: TGTGCCAGTTTAGGACACCCGAACACTGAAGCTTTCTTT.

This clone was seen only a few times. This chain joins TRBV12-3 or TRBV12-4 and TRBJ1-1, with TRBD1 as a possible D gene (5 bases). The CDR3 is 14 amino acids. The V gene lost 5 bases and the J gene lost 10 bases, with 20 bases spanning the gap. CDR3 sequence reads: CASSPNISSGGAFF. The CDR3 coding sequence is TGTGCCAGCAGTCCGAATATATCCTCCGGGGGAGCTTTCTTT.

At least ten counts were recorded for this clone. A much larger clone lies one base from this, so it may be a read error. The CDR3 region is CASSLTGELLF. The DNA for the CDR3 is TGTGCCAGCAGTCTCACCGGGGAGCTGCTTTTT. V usage is TRBV6-1 and J usage is TRBJ2-2; possible D gene TRBD2, 5 bases. The CDR3 has 11 amino acids. Per the germline V gene, CDR1 is MNHNS and CDR2 is SASEGT.

This clone occurred many times. In nucleotides, the CDR3 is TGCGCCAGCAGCTTGGACAGTTTTCAGCCCCAGCATTTT. Translation: CASSLDSFQPQHF. The chain joins TRBV5-1 to TRBJ1-5; D unclear. V lost 0 bases and J 6 bases, leaving 7 bases between the germline ends. CDR1 is SGHRS, CDR2 YFSETQ, per germline. The CDR3 totals 13 residues. The whole variable domain, filled in from reference TRBV5-1 and TRBJ1-5, reads KAGVTQTPRYLIKTRGQQVTLSCSPISGHRSVSWYQQTPGQGLQFLFEYFSETQRNKGNFPGRFSGRQFSNSRSEMNVSTLELGDSALYLCASSLDSFQPQHFGDGTRLSIL.